This is a list of T cell receptor beta chains from one sample in a study of CD8+CD57+ T cells in acquired aplastic anemia. TCRdb passed the reads through MiXCR, listing each CDR3 protein once. Among about 200,000 distinct CDR3 sequences listed, 65% were seen once. The sequenced sample consisted of sorted CD4+, CD8+, or CD8+CD57+ T cells (not recorded which) from PBMCs. The source of these receptors is a human donor with aplastic anemia. CDR3s include the opening cysteine and the closing phenylalanine or tryptophan. A D gene is named only where the DNA matches it firmly. Rows give clone size only sometimes, using once, few, many, or a class for an expanded clone.

CDR3 protein	CDR3 DNA	V gene	clone size	D gene	J gene
CASSLTGNENTEAFF	TGTGCCAGCAGCTTAACCGGGAATGAGAACACTGAAGCTTTCTTT	TRBV7-3	.	.	TRBJ1-1
CASSFEGASGYTF	TGTGCCAGCAGCTTTGAGGGGGCGTCCGGCTACACCTTC	TRBV7-2	.	TRBD1	TRBJ1-2
CATSSATRNGNEQFF	TGTGCCACCAGCAGTGCTACGAGGAATGGGAATGAGCAGTTCTTC	TRBV15	once	.	TRBJ2-1
CASSIDPAVGNQPQHF	TGTGCCAGTAGTATAGACCCCGCCGTGGGCAATCAGCCCCAGCATTTT	TRBV19	.	.	TRBJ1-5
CASSPGGNHGYTF	TGTGCCAGCAGCCCCGGGGGTAATCATGGCTACACCTTC	TRBV11-3	.	.	TRBJ1-2
CASSLKRESPLHF	TGTGCCAGCAGCTTAAAGCGGGAATCACCCCTCCACTTT	TRBV7-3	.	.	TRBJ1-6
CATRGGGGTGELFF	TGTGCCACCAGGGGCGGGGGGGGCACCGGGGAGCTGTTTTTT	TRBV24-1	.	TRBD2	TRBJ2-2
CASSLVGATYEQHF	TGTGCCAGCAGCTTAGTGGGGGCTACCTACGAGCAGCACTTC	TRBV7-9	.	.	TRBJ2-7
CASSLAAGASGNTIYF	TGTGCCAGCAGTCTCGCGGCAGGGGCATCTGGAAACACCATATATTTT	TRBV28	many	.	TRBJ1-3
CASSLSGGHEAFF	TGTGCCAGCAGCCTCTCAGGAGGCCATGAAGCTTTCTTT	TRBV7-3	.	.	TRBJ1-1
CSAPRQGPHYEQYF	TGCAGTGCACCTAGACAGGGTCCGCACTACGAGCAGTACTTC	TRBV20-1	.	TRBD1	TRBJ2-7
CSAIRAPDTQYF	TGCAGTGCTATCCGAGCCCCAGATACGCAGTATTTT	TRBV20-1	.	.	TRBJ2-3
CASDRGTGVNQPQHF	TGTGCCAGCGATCGGGGGACAGGGGTCAATCAGCCCCAGCATTTT	TRBV2	.	TRBD1	TRBJ1-5
CSVGQGPFYEQYF	TGCAGCGTGGGCCAGGGGCCGTTCTACGAGCAGTACTTC	TRBV20-1	.	.	TRBJ2-7